This T cell receptor (beta chain) was sequenced for a study of beta chain features in type 1 diabetes. The sequenced template was cDNA made from the entire isolated RNA. TCRdb's copy holds only in-frame clones and misses some; the assay was immunoSEQ multiplex PCR. The sample has around 330,000 clones, around 10% seen once. Germline assignment: CDR1 SNHLY and CDR2 FYNNEI. The CDR3 consists of 13 residues. Trimming cost V 4 bases and J 3 bases, with 6 bases left between them. This clonotype originated in a woman aged 25 to 39 in good health. This chain joins TRBV2 and TRBJ2-2, with D uncertain. The sequenced sample consisted of naive CD4+ T cells from blood. CDR3 residues: CASSVRDTGELFF. DNA for the CDR3: TGTGCCAGCAGTGTTAGAGACACCGGGGAGCTGTTTTTT. The full variable domain, rest sourced from reference TRBV2 and TRBJ2-2, is EPEVTQTPSHQVTQMGQEVILRCVPISNHLYFYWYRQILGQKVEFLVSFYNNEISEKSEIFDDQFSVERPDGSNFTLKIRSTKLEDSAMYFCASSVRDTGELFFGEGSRLTVL.